Below, 27 T cell receptor beta chains from the same sample are listed, as sequenced in a study of PD-1 blockade in classical Hodgkin lymphoma. Relapse after autologous stem cell transplantation occurred in every patient, and brentuximab vedotin exposure varied. Using immunoSEQ multiplex PCR, the repertoire was profiled, and TCRdb retains in-frame clones only, with some absent. Of about 58,000 clones in the sample, approximately 90% were seen once. Sequenced material: peripheral blood mononuclear cells (PBMCs), taken before the second cycle of nivolumab. These receptors were taken from a human donor with classical Hodgkin lymphoma.

The chain couples TRBV5-1 to TRBJ2-7; a possible D gene is TRBD2 (5 bases). Germline V CDR1 and CDR2: SGHRS, YFSETQ. The CDR3 runs 15 residues. The germline V and J ends were trimmed by 3 bases and 4 bases, with 17 bases remaining between them. The CDR3 region is CASSSPEDRGYEQYF. DNA for the CDR3: TGCGCCAGCAGCTCGCCGGAGGATCGGGGATACGAGCAGTACTTC.

The chain links TRBV25-1 to TRBJ2-7; D remains unclear. Germline V CDR1 and CDR2: MGHDK, SYGVNS. V shed 4 bases and J shed 1 base, with 5 bases lying between them. This CDR3 has 12 residues. The CDR3 loop reads CASSVGSYEQYF. In DNA, the CDR3 is TGTGCCAGCAGTGTCGGATCCTACGAGCAGTACTTC.

The V and J genes are TRBV7-9 and TRBJ2-7; D might be TRBD1 or TRBD2, each matching 6 bases. CDR3 length: 14 amino acids. Per the germline V gene, CDR1 is SEHNR and CDR2 is FQNEAQ (reference sequence). The V end lost 4 bases, the J end lost 0 bases, and 10 bases lay between the germline ends. The CDR3 sequence: CASSSRGVSYEQYF. Written as DNA, the CDR3 is TGTGCCAGCAGCTCAAGGGGGGTCTCCTACGAGCAGTACTTC.

This rearrangement joins TRBV5-1 to TRBJ2-3; weak D call: TRBD1 (5 bases). CDR1 and CDR2 from the germline V gene are SGHRS and YFSETQ. Trimming took 0 bases from V and 0 from J, leaving 8 bases between them. CDR3 length: 15 residues. DNA for the CDR3: TGCGCCAGCAGCTTGGAGGGGTATAGCACAGATACGCAGTATTTT. It codes for CASSLEGYSTDTQYF. The full variable domain, its missing parts supplied by reference TRBV5-1 and TRBJ2-3, is KAGVTQTPRYLIKTRGQQVTLSCSPISGHRSVSWYQQTPGQGLQFLFEYFSETQRNKGNFPGRFSGRQFSNSRSEMNVSTLELGDSALYLCASSLEGYSTDTQYFGPGTRLTVL.

The chain joins TRBV6-5 to TRBJ2-7; D is possibly TRBD2 (6 bases). Germline lookup yields CDR1 MNHEY and CDR2 SVGAGI. Trimming shortened V by 6 bases and J by 3 bases, and 15 bases separated the two germline ends. This CDR3 region has 14 residues. The CDR3 reads CASSKPGLNYEQYF. CDR3 coding DNA: TGTGCCAGCAGCAAACCGGGACTCAACTACGAGCAGTACTTC.

This chain uses TRBV5-1 with TRBJ1-6; tentatively, D is TRBD1 (6 bases). The germline V and J ends were trimmed by 0 bases and 5 bases, with 9 bases remaining between them. The CDR3 contains 15 residues. Germline V lookup: CDR1 SGHRS, CDR2 YFSETQ. The CDR3 region is CASSLEGDNNSPLHF. DNA of the CDR3: TGCGCCAGCAGCTTGGAGGGGGACAATAATTCACCCCTCCACTTT.

This sequence joins TRBV6-6 and TRBJ2-3; D is ambiguous. This CDR3 is 14 amino acids long. CDR1 and CDR2 (germline): MNHNY, SVGAGI (reference sequence). With 7 bases removed from V and 2 bases from J, the gap between germline ends came to 13 bases. The DNA for the CDR3 is TGTGCCAGCATAGGAATGAGATACACAGATACGCAGTATTTT. It codes for CASIGMRYTDTQYF.

This clone occurred once. The CDR3 protein is CASSFRGTEAFF. The DNA for the CDR3 is TGTGCCAGTAGTTTTCGGGGCACTGAAGCTTTCTTT. The chain links TRBV19 to TRBJ1-1, with unresolved D. Trimming took off 5 bases at V and 4 bases at J, with 8 bases between the two ends. This CDR3 comprises 12 residues. Germline values: CDR1 LNHDA, CDR2 SQIVND (reference sequence).

This CDR3 reads CASSRQGPTSYEQYF. The CDR3 DNA sequence: TGTGCCAGCAGCCGACAGGGGCCCACCTCCTACGAGCAGTACTTC. This chain uses TRBV7-9 with TRBJ2-7; 8 bases map to TRBD1. CDR1 is SEHNR, CDR2 FQNEAQ, per germline (reference sequence). J lost 0 bases, V lost 5 bases, and 6 bases had no gene match. This CDR3 has 15 amino acids.

This clone was found once. The rearrangement uses TRBV18 and TRBJ1-1; the D is unclear. The CDR3 is 14 amino acids. The V gene's germline CDR1 is KGHSH and CDR2 LQKENI. The V end lost 3 bases, the J end lost 5 bases, and 13 bases lay between the germline ends. The CDR3 loop reads CASSPLSALTEAFF. DNA of the CDR3: TGTGCCAGCTCACCCCTTAGCGCCTTAACTGAAGCTTTCTTT.

V and J are TRBV27 and TRBJ2-2, with unresolved D. The CDR3 loop spans 12 amino acids. Between the trimmed V and J ends, which lost 5 bases and 2 bases, there was a span of 3 bases. Germline values: CDR1 MNHEY, CDR2 SMNVEV (reference sequence). This CDR3 is CASSPNTGELFF. In DNA, the CDR3 is TGTGCCAGCAGTCCTAACACCGGGGAGCTGTTTTTT.

The rearrangement uses TRBV5-1 and TRBJ1-1, with 11 nucleotides matching TRBD1. CDR3 length: 14 residues. After removal of 4 bases from V and 8 bases from J, the junction contained 7 bases not matched to a gene. Germline V gives CDR1 SGHRS, CDR2 YFSETQ. CDR3 protein: CASSIGTGGREAFF. DNA for the CDR3: TGCGCCAGCAGCATAGGGACAGGGGGAAGAGAAGCTTTCTTT.

This chain uses TRBV6-1 with TRBJ1-2; D is undetermined. The germline V gene encodes CDR1 MNHNS and CDR2 SASEGT. CDR3 size: 13 residues. The V gene lost 2 bases and the J gene lost 8 bases, with 12 bases spanning the gap. The CDR3 bases are TGTGCCAGCAGTGAAACGGCAGATCGGGGCTACACCTTC. It is translated as CASSETADRGYTF.

The V call is TRBV7-9, the J call TRBJ2-3, with D possibly TRBD2 on 7 matching bases. This CDR3 has 12 residues. CDR1 SEHNR and CDR2 FQNEAQ come from the germline V gene (reference sequence). Trimming took off 0 bases at V and 11 bases at J, with 9 bases between the two ends. This CDR3 is CASSLAGGLQYF. DNA for the CDR3: TGTGCCAGCAGCTTAGCGGGGGGGCTGCAGTATTTT.

The chain uses TRBV6-6 and TRBJ2-3, with 10 bases matching TRBD2. This CDR3 has 15 amino acids. The V segment lost 4 bases and the J segment 4 bases; nucleotides outside the gene matches: 5. CDR1 and CDR2 from the germline V gene are MNHNY and SVGAGI (reference sequence). CDR3 protein: CASSWTSGVPDTQYF. The DNA for the CDR3 is TGTGCCAGCAGTTGGACTAGCGGCGTTCCAGATACGCAGTATTTT.

The sample holds a few counts of this clone. The chain employs TRBV27 and TRBJ1-2, with 11 bases that match TRBD1. With V trimmed by 5 bases and J by 4 bases, 9 bases remained unmatched. Germline lookup yields CDR1 MNHEY and CDR2 SMNVEV (reference sequence). This CDR3 region has 16 residues. In DNA, the CDR3 is TGTGCCAGCAGTCACTACCGGGACAGGGGGTTCTATGGCTACACCTTC. It encodes CASSHYRDRGFYGYTF.

The chain uses TRBV6-5 and TRBJ2-7, with TRBD1 matching over 7 bases. V trimming: 2 bases; J trimming: 9 bases; junction bases outside the gene matches: 7. This CDR3 region has 13 residues. Germline V gene data show CDR1 as MNHEY and CDR2 as SVGAGI. The CDR3 DNA reads as TGTGCCAGCAGTTACCGGACAGGCCGCGGGCAGTACTTC. Amino acids: CASSYRTGRGQYF.

The chain uses TRBV5-1 and TRBJ1-2; 11 nucleotides align to TRBD1. The germline V gene has CDR1 SGHRS and CDR2 YFSETQ. With 4 bases clipped from V and 7 bases from J, the junction kept 12 bases outside the gene matches. The CDR3 is 16 residues long. The CDR3 region is CASSPVRGQGAGGYTF. CDR3 DNA sequence: TGCGCCAGCAGCCCGGTTCGAGGACAGGGGGCTGGTGGCTACACCTTC.

The chain uses TRBV6-6 and TRBJ1-1; 7 positions agree with TRBD1. J lost 6 bases, V lost 5 bases, and 6 bases had no gene match. The CDR3 sequence is 13 residues long. Germline values: CDR1 MNHNY, CDR2 SVGAGI (reference sequence). The CDR3 loop is CASSPDRASEAFF. DNA of the CDR3: TGTGCCAGCAGTCCCGACAGGGCATCTGAAGCTTTCTTT.

The chain links TRBV27 to TRBJ2-5; D gene unclear. Germline lookup yields CDR1 MNHEY and CDR2 SMNVEV (reference sequence). The V gene lost 3 bases and the J gene lost 2 bases, with 10 bases spanning the gap. CDR3 length: 14 amino acids. This chain's CDR3 is CASSFSVSQETQYF. CDR3 DNA sequence: TGTGCCAGCAGTTTTTCTGTTTCTCAAGAGACCCAGTACTTC.

J is TRBJ2-5 and V is TRBV5-1; TRBD2 matches at 11 bases. Germline V gene sequence: CDR1 SGHRS, CDR2 YFSETQ. CDR3 length: 15 residues. V was pared by 4 bases and J by 4 bases, with 6 bases of the junction left unmatched. CDR3 DNA: TGCGCCAGCAGCGCTACTAGCGGGGGTCGAGAGACCCAGTACTTC. Translated, it gives CASSATSGGRETQYF.

This clone was counted only a few times. The chain uses TRBV5-6 and TRBJ2-5; D unresolved. V was clipped by 3 bases and J by 2 bases, with 2 bases between them. This CDR3 is built from 11 residues. Germline V lookup: CDR1 SGHDT, CDR2 YYEEEE. The CDR3 DNA follows: TGTGCCAGCAGCTCTCAAGAGACCCAGTACTTC. Its protein product is CASSSQETQYF.

The rearrangement joins TRBV5-4 to TRBJ2-3; 8 positions match TRBD2. CDR3 length: 17 amino acids. Germline lookup yields CDR1 SGHNT and CDR2 YYREEE (reference sequence). With 0 bases clipped from V and 2 bases from J, the junction kept 8 bases outside the gene matches. The CDR3 sequence: CASSLAAGGGVTDTQYF. The DNA of the CDR3 is TGTGCCAGCAGCTTGGCTGCCGGGGGGGGCGTCACAGATACGCAGTATTTT.

V and J are TRBV5-1 and TRBJ1-2; no firm D call. The CDR3 is made up of 13 amino acids. The V gene's germline CDR1 is SGHRS and CDR2 YFSETQ. V was clipped by 0 bases and J by 8 bases, with 11 bases between them. For the CDR3, the DNA is TGCGCCAGCAGCTTGGAGACCATAGGAGGCTACACCTTC. Protein product: CASSLETIGGYTF.

The chain recombines TRBV6-6 with TRBJ1-1, with 7 bases identical to TRBD1. This CDR3 is 15 amino acids long. The V and J ends lost 2 bases and 7 bases, in that order; junction bases with no gene match: 10. In germline, CDR1 is MNHNY, CDR2 SVGAGI (reference sequence). CDR3 in DNA: TGTGCCAGCAGTTACACCGGGACAGATAAAAATGAAGCTTTCTTT. Residues: CASSYTGTDKNEAFF.

The V and J genes are TRBV6-1 and TRBJ2-7; the D call may be TRBD1 or TRBD2 (6 bases each). Germline values: CDR1 MNHNS, CDR2 SASEGT. The CDR3 runs 13 residues. Trimming removed 4 bases from V and 2 bases from J, with 9 bases in between. The DNA of the CDR3 is TGTGCCAGCAGTGTACGGGGGCCCTACGAGCAGTACTTC. This gives the protein CASSVRGPYEQYF.

V and J are TRBV7-8 and TRBJ2-7, with D perhaps matching TRBD1 or TRBD2 (5 bases each). V lost 3 bases, J lost 2 bases, and 11 bases lay in between. This CDR3 region has 14 residues. Germline V CDR1 and CDR2: SGHVS, FQNEAQ. The CDR3 protein is CASSLGRAPYEQYF. The CDR3 nucleotides read TGTGCCAGCAGCTTGGGGCGGGCCCCCTACGAGCAGTACTTC.